The source of this T cell receptor beta chain is a study of T-cell reconstitution after alpha-beta-depleted transplantation in children. Library preparation (for TCRbeta) was performed with unique molecular identifiers. TCRdb re-analysed the PCR reads in MiXCR, keeping a single row per CDR3 protein. The data hold around 530,000 distinct CDR3 sequences, with roughly 33% observed a single time. V lost 7 bases, J lost 2 bases, and 6 bases stayed unmatched. This CDR3 is 14 amino acids long. The V gene's germline CDR1 is SNHLY and CDR2 FYNNEI. The source is a human donor who donated a stem cell graft to a child with aplastic anemia. This sequence joins TRBV2 and TRBJ2-7; TRBD2 matches at 9 bases. Here the sequenced sample was PBMCs from the stem cell graft donor, taken from the stem cell graft. CDR3 coding DNA: TGTGCCAGCATGCGGGAGGGGTCGGCCTACGAGCAGTACTTC. Encoded protein: CASMREGSAYEQYF. Filled out from reference TRBV2 and TRBJ2-7, the complete variable domain reads EPEVTQTPSHQVTQMGQEVILRCVPISNHLYFYWYRQILGQKVEFLVSFYNNEISEKSEIFDDQFSVERPDGSNFTLKIRSTKLEDSAMYFCASMREGSAYEQYFGPGTRLTVT.